The T cell receptor (beta chain) described here comes from a study of control samples from healthy donors and cancer patients. The CDR3 has 12 amino acids. The J segment lost 5 bases and the V segment lost 6 bases, leaving 4 bases of the junction unmatched. The germline CDR1 and CDR2 sequences are SQVTM and ANQGSEA. Data came from immunoSEQ multiplex PCR; TCRdb stores just in-frame clones and leaves some out. This table has about 410,000 clones, 90% appearing once. This TCR was recovered from a man between 40 and 49 years old with head and neck cancer. Sequenced input: PBMCs. The chain links TRBV29-1 to TRBJ2-7; 10 nucleotides agree with TRBD1. CDR3 coding DNA: TGCAGCGTCGGACAGGGGGGAAACGAGCAGTACTTC. Its translation: CSVGQGGNEQYF.